This entry lists 15 T cell receptor beta chains sequenced from one sample in a study of blood T cell repertoires in COVID-19. Some clones are missing from TCRdb's copy, which holds only in-frame ones; the method was immunoSEQ multiplex PCR. Here the sample spans 49,000 or so clones, about nine tenths being singletons. Material: peripheral blood. These receptors were obtained from a man in his fifties with active COVID-19.

This clone is medium-sized in the sample. The V call is TRBV4-3, the J call TRBJ2-3; 15 positions agree with TRBD2. With V trimmed by 0 bases and J by 7 bases, 8 bases remained unmatched. This CDR3 spans 18 amino acids. The germline CDR1 and CDR2 sequences are LGHNA and YSLEER. CDR3 region: CASSQDRWTSGGANTQYF. The CDR3 DNA reads TGCGCCAGCAGCCAAGATCGGTGGACTAGCGGGGGGGCGAATACGCAGTATTTT.

V usage is TRBV2 and J usage is TRBJ2-2; 8 positions agree with TRBD1. This CDR3 contains 14 residues. The junction had 3 bases not matched to a gene; V was cut back by 5 bases and J by 4 bases. The V gene's germline CDR1 is SNHLY and CDR2 FYNNEI. In nucleotides, the CDR3 is TGTGCCAGCAGTAGGACAGGGTTCACCGGGGAGCTGTTTTTT. This encodes CASSRTGFTGELFF. The variable domain in full, completed from reference TRBV2 and TRBJ2-2, reads EPEVTQTPSHQVTQMGQEVILRCVPISNHLYFYWYRQILGQKVEFLVSFYNNEISEKSEIFDDQFSVERPDGSNFTLKIRSTKLEDSAMYFCASSRTGFTGELFFGEGSRLTVL.

This chain connects TRBV19 to TRBJ2-2, with 9 bases identical to TRBD2. The germline V gene encodes CDR1 LNHDA and CDR2 SQIVND (reference sequence). CDR3 length: 15 residues. The junction had 5 bases not matched to a gene; V was cut back by 5 bases and J by 4 bases. The CDR3 here is CASSLSGGSTGELFF. The CDR3, as DNA: TGTGCCAGTAGTCTCAGCGGGGGGAGCACCGGGGAGCTGTTTTTT.

The chain couples TRBV27 to TRBJ2-7; tentatively, D is TRBD2 (6 bases). Germline-derived CDR1 and CDR2 are MNHEY and SMNVEV (reference sequence). CDR3 length: 14 amino acids. V lost 5 bases and J 3 bases, leaving 14 bases between the germline ends. The CDR3 DNA reads as TGTGCCAGCAGTCTACGCCCCGGGAGCTACGAGCAGTACTTC. It specifies CASSLRPGSYEQYF.

This clone is a singleton in its sample. V gene TRBV2 combines with J gene TRBJ1-6, with 7 nucleotides matching TRBD1. Germline assignment: CDR1 SNHLY and CDR2 FYNNEI. Germline trimming cut 8 bases from V and 7 bases from J; bases unmatched to any gene: 11. The CDR3 sequence is 15 residues long. In DNA form, the CDR3 reads TGTGCCAGCCTTATGTCGGGACAGCAAAATTCACCCCTCCACTTT. Protein: CASLMSGQQNSPLHF.

This clone was recorded a few times. V gene TRBV5-1 combines with J gene TRBJ1-1; D is undetermined. V lost 2 bases to trimming and J lost 1 base, with 9 bases between them. CDR3 length: 14 amino acids. Germline V gene sequence: CDR1 SGHRS, CDR2 YFSETQ. This chain's CDR3 is CASSFRVANTEAFF. The CDR3 region has the DNA TGCGCCAGCAGCTTTCGGGTTGCGAACACTGAAGCTTTCTTT.

The V call is TRBV6-2 or TRBV6-3, the J call TRBJ2-4; D gene unclear. The V gene's germline CDR1 is MNHEY and CDR2 SVGEGT. CDR3 length equals 12 residues. Trimming took 5 bases from V and 7 from J, leaving 9 bases between them. CDR3 nucleotides: TGTGCCAGCAGTCCCCGTAGTAACATTCAGTACTTC. It codes for CASSPRSNIQYF.

This chain joins TRBV5-8 and TRBJ2-7, with 11 bases matching TRBD1. With 3 bases clipped from V and 5 bases from J, the junction kept 1 base outside the gene matches. The CDR3 is 13 amino acids. Germline values: CDR1 SGHTS, CDR2 YDEGEE. Written as DNA, the CDR3 is TGTGCCAGCAGCTGGACAGGGGGCCACGAGCAGTACTTC. Encoded protein: CASSWTGGHEQYF.

The V and J genes are TRBV4-3 and TRBJ1-2, with a tentative D call TRBD1 (5 bases). In germline, CDR1 is LGHNA, CDR2 YSLEER. Trimming removed 0 bases at V and 5 bases at J, with 13 bases between. The CDR3 has 15 amino acids. The CDR3, as DNA: TGCGCCAGCAGCCAAGAGGGCAGGGCCTCGTATGGCTACACCTTC. Translated, it gives CASSQEGRASYGYTF.

V is TRBV11-2 and J is TRBJ2-1, with 13 bases fitting TRBD2. From germline, CDR1 is SGHAT and CDR2 FQNNGV. V lost 7 bases and J lost 5; bases outside the gene matches: 8. This CDR3 has 16 residues. CDR3 DNA: TGTGCCAGCACCTCACTAGCGGGGGGGCGTAACAATGAGCAGTTCTTC. As protein: CASTSLAGGRNNEQFF.

The V and J genes are TRBV24-1 and TRBJ1-2; D gene unclear. This CDR3 is 12 amino acids long. Trimming took off 5 bases at V and 2 bases at J, with 5 bases between the two ends. From germline, CDR1 is KGHDR and CDR2 SFDVKD. The CDR3 DNA sequence: TGTGCCACCAGTGGAGGAAACTATGGCTACACCTTC. Amino acids: CATSGGNYGYTF.

V is TRBV29-1 and J is TRBJ1-2; TRBD1 matches at 11 bases. Germline values: CDR1 SQVTM, CDR2 ANQGSEA. The CDR3 loop spans 13 amino acids. V gave up 6 bases and J gave up 6 bases; unmatched junction bases: 6. The DNA for the CDR3 is TGCAGCGTCAGGACAGGGGGCTTCGATGGCTACACCTTC. Its protein product is CSVRTGGFDGYTF. Variable domain in full (rest from reference TRBV29-1 and TRBJ1-2): SAVISQKPSRDICQRGTSLTIQCQVDSQVTMMFWYRQQPGQSLTLIATANQGSEATYESGFVIDKFPISRPNLTFSTLTVSNMSPEDSSIYLCSVRTGGFDGYTFGSGTRLTVV.

The chain links TRBV20-1 to TRBJ1-5, with 7 bases that match TRBD1. CDR3 size: 13 residues. Germline CDR1 reads DFQATT; CDR2 reads SNEGSKA (reference sequence). The J segment lost 7 bases and the V segment lost 5 bases, leaving 8 bases of the junction unmatched. CDR3 sequence (DNA): TGCAGTGCTGGTGGGCCAGGGGGACAGCCCCAGCATTTT. This codes for CSAGGPGGQPQHF.

This chain connects TRBV5-4 to TRBJ2-7; a weak D match, TRBD1 (5 bases). The V and J ends lost 6 bases and 3 bases respectively, with 16 bases between them. The CDR3 spans 14 residues. The germline gives CDR1 SGHNT, CDR2 YYREEE (reference sequence). DNA for the CDR3: TGTGCCAGCACTTCACTGGACAAGAGCTACGAGCAGTACTTC. Protein: CASTSLDKSYEQYF.

This clone was observed a handful of times. At one of its ends the junction is not consistent with the germline gene, which may arise from a read error. The J gene is TRBJ1-2, the V gene TRBV27; 11 nucleotides agree with TRBD1. The CDR3 is 16 residues long. Germline V CDR1 and CDR2: MNHEY, SMNVEV (reference sequence). CDR3 nucleotides: TGTGCCAGCAGTTCGCCCGCCCGGGACAGGGGGTATGACTACACCTTC. Translation gives CASSSPARDRGYDYTF.